The sequence of this T cell receptor beta chain was determined in a study of identical twins. Germline V gives CDR1 MNHEY, CDR2 SVGAGI. The CDR3 spans 15 residues. In regard to this clonotype: A much more abundant neighbour one base away suggests this may be a read error.

TCRdb called the 5' RACE reads again in MiXCR, with one record for every CDR3 protein. The sample has 1.5 million to 2 million distinct CDR3 sequences, about 32% seen once. The sequencing input was cord blood. The source of this sequence is a newborn girl in good health. V gene TRBV6-5 combines with J gene TRBJ2-5; TRBD1 might be the D (6 bases). The CDR3 nucleotides are TGTACCAGCAGGGACATCCAAGTGGGTAGAGAGACCCAGTACTTC. It codes for CTSRDIQVGRETQYF.